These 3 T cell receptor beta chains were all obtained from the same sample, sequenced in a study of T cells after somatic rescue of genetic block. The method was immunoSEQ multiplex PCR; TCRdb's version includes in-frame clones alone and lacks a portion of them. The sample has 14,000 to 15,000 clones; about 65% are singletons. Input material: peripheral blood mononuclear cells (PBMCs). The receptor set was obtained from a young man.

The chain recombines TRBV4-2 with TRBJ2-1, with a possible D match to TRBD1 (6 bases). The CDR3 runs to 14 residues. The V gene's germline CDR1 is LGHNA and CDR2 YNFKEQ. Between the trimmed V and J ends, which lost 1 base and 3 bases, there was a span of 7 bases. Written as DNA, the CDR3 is TGTGCCAGCAGCCAAGGACAGGACTACAATGAGCAGTTCTTC. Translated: CASSQGQDYNEQFF.

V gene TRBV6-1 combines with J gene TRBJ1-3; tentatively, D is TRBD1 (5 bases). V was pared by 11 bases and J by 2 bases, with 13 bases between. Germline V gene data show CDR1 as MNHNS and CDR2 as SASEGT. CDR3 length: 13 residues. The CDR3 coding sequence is TGTGCCTCTAGGGGCAGGGCTGGAAACACCATATATTTT. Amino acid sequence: CASRGRAGNTIYF.

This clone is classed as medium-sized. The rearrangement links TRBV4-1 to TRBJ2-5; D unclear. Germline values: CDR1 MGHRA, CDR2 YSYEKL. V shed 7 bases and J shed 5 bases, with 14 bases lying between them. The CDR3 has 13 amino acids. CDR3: CASTGTASETQYF. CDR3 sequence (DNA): TGCGCCAGCACAGGAACTGCCAGCGAGACCCAGTACTTC.